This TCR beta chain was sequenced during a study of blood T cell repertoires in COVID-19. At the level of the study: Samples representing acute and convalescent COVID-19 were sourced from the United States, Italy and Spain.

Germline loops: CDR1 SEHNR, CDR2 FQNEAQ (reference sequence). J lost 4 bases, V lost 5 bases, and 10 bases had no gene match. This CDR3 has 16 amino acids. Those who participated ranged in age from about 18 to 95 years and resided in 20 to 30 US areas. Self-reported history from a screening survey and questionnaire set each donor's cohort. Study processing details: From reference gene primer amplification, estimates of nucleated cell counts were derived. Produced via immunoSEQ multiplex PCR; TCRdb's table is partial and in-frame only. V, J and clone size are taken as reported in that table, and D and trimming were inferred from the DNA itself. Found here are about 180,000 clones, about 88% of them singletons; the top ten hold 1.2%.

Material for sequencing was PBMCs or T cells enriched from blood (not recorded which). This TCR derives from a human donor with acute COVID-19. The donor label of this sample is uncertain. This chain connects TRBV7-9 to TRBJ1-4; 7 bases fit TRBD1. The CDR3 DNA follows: TGTGCCAGCAGCCCCAGGACAGGACCTATTAATGAAAAACTGTTTTTT. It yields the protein CASSPRTGPINEKLFF.